This T cell receptor beta chain was obtained from a study of T cell changes during pregnancy in multiple sclerosis. Clones were sequenced by immunoSEQ multiplex PCR, and TCRdb holds only the in-frame ones, with some missing. The sample includes around 130,000 clones, about 95% of them seen just once. CDR3 length: 15 amino acids. J lost 6 bases, V lost 4 bases, and 11 bases had no gene match. In germline, CDR1 is SEHNR, CDR2 FQNEAQ (reference sequence). The chain joins TRBV7-9 to TRBJ2-7; TRBD1 aligns across 8 bases. The source material was peripheral blood, sampled after pregnancy. The origin of this receptor is a female donor with multiple sclerosis, enrolled in a pregnancy study. The CDR3 spells CASSYLDRGLGEQYF. Written as DNA, the CDR3 is TGTGCCAGCAGCTACCTCGACAGGGGCCTGGGCGAGCAGTACTTC.